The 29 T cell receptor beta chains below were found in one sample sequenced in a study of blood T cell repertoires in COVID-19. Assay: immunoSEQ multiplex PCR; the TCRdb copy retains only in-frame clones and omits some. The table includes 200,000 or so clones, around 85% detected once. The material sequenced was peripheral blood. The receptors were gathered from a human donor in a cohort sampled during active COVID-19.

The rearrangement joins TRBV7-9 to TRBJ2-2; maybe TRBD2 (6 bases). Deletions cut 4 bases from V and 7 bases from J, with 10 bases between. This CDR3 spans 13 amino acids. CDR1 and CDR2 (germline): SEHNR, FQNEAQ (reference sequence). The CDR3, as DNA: TGTGCCAGCAGCTCGACTAGGATCGGGGAGCTGTTTTTT. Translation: CASSSTRIGELFF.

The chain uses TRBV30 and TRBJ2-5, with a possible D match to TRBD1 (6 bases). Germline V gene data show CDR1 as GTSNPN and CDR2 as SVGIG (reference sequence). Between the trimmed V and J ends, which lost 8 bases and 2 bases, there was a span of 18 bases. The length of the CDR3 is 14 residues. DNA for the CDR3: TGTGCCCGGTCGGACAGAGCACTTCAAGAGACCCAGTACTTC. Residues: CARSDRALQETQYF.

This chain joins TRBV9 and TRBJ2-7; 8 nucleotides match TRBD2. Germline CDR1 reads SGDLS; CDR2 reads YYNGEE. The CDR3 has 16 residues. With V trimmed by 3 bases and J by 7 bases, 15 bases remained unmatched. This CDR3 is CASSAYPSGWVEEQYF. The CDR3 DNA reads TGTGCCAGCAGCGCCTATCCTAGCGGGTGGGTCGAAGAGCAGTACTTC.

The CDR3 region is CASSFLGGLGTEAFF. The CDR3 DNA reads as TGTGCCAGCAGTTTTTTGGGGGGGCTCGGAACTGAAGCTTTCTTT. The J gene is TRBJ1-1, the V gene TRBV28, with D perhaps TRBD1 (6 bases). The V and J ends lost 3 bases and 5 bases respectively, with 16 bases between them. In germline, CDR1 is MDHEN, CDR2 SYDVKM. This CDR3 has 15 residues.

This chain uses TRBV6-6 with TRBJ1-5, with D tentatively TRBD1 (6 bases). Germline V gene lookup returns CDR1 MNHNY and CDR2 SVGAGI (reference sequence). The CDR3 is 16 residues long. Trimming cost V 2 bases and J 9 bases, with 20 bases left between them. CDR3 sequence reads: CASSYQGSAGRGPQHF. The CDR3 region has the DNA TGTGCCAGCAGTTACCAGGGGTCCGCAGGGAGGGGGCCCCAGCATTTT.

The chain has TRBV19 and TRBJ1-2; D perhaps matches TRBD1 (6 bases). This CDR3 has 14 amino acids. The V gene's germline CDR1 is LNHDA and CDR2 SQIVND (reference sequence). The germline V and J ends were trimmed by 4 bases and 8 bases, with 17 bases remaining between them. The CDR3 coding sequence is TGTGCCAGTAGTACCATACGGGACATTAACGGCTACACCTTC. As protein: CASSTIRDINGYTF.

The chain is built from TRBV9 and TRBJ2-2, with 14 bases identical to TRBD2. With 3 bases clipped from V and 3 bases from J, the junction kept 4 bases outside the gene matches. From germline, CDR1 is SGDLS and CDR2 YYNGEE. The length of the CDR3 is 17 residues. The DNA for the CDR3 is TGTGCCAGCAGCGGAAGACTAGCGGGAGGGTACACCGGGGAGCTGTTTTTT. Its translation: CASSGRLAGGYTGELFF.

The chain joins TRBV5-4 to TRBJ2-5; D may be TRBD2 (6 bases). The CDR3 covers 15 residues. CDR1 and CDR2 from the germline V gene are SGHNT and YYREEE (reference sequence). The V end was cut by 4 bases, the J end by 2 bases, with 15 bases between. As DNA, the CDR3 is TGTGCCAGCAGCCGGGCCGGGGGAGGTCAAGAGACCCAGTACTTC. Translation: CASSRAGGGQETQYF.

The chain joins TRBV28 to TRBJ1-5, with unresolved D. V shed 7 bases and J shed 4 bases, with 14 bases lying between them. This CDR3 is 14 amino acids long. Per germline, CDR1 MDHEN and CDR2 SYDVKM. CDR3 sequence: CASTPVVPNQPQHF. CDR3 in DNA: TGTGCCAGCACCCCGGTAGTACCGAATCAGCCCCAGCATTTT.

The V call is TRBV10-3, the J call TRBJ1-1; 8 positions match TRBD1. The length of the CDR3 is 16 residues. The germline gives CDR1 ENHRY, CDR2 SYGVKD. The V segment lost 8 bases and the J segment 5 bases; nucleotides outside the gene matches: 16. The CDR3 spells CAIGLNRGSGRTEAFF. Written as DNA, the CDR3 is TGTGCCATCGGGCTTAACAGGGGGAGTGGAAGAACTGAAGCTTTCTTT.

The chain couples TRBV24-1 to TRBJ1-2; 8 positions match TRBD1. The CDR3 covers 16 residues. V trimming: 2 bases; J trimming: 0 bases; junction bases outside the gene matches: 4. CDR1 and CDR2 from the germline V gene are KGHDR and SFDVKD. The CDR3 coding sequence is TGTGCCACCAGTGATTCCGGGACAGGTGCTAACTATGGCTACACCTTC. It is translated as CATSDSGTGANYGYTF.

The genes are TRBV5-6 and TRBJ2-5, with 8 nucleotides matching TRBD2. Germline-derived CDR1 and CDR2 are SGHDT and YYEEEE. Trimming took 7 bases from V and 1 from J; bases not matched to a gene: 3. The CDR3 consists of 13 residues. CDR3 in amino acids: CASGLATQETQYF. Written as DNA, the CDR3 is TGTGCCAGCGGACTAGCTACCCAAGAGACCCAGTACTTC.

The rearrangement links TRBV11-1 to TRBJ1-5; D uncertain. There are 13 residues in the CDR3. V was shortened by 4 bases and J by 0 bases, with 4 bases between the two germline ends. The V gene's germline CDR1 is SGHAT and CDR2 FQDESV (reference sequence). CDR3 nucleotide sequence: TGTGCCAGCAGCTCAAATAGCAATCAGCCCCAGCATTTT. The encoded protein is CASSSNSNQPQHF. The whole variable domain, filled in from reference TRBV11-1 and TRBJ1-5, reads EAEVAQSPRYKITEKSQAVAFWCDPISGHATLYWYRQILGQGPELLVQFQDESVVDDSQLPKDRFSAERLKGVDSTLKIQPAELGDSAMYLCASSSNSNQPQHFGDGTRLSIL.

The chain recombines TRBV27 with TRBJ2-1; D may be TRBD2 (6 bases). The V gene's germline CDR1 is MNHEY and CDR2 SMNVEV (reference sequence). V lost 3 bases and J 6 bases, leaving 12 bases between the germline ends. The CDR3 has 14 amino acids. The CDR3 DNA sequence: TGTGCCAGCAGTTTTGGAGGGCCAGGCAATGAGCAGTTCTTC. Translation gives CASSFGGPGNEQFF.

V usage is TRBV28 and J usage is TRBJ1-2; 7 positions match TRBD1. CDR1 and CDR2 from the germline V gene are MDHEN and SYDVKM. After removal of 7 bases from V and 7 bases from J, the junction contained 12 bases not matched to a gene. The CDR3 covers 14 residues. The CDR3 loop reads CASTRRQGGGGYTF. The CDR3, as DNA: TGTGCCAGCACCCGTCGACAGGGAGGAGGTGGCTACACCTTC.

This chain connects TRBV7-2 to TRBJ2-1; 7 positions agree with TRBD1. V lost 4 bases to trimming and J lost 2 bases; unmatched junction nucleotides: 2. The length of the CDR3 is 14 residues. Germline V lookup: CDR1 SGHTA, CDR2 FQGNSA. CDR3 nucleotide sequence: TGTGCCAGCAGCTACAGGGGCCCCTACAATGAGCAGTTCTTC. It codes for CASSYRGPYNEQFF.

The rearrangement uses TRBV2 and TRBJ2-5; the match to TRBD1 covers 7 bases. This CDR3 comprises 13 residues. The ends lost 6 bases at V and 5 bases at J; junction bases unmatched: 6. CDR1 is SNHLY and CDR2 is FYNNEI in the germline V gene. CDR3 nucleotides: TGTGCCAGCAGGCTACAGGGGCGGGAGACCCAGTACTTC. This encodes CASRLQGRETQYF.

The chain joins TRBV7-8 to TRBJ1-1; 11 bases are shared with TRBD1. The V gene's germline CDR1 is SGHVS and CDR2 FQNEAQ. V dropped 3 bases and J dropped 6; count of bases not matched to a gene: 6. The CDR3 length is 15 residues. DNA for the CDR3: TGTGCCAGCAGCTTGGACAGGGGGCCGAGGGCTGAAGCTTTCTTT. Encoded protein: CASSLDRGPRAEAFF.

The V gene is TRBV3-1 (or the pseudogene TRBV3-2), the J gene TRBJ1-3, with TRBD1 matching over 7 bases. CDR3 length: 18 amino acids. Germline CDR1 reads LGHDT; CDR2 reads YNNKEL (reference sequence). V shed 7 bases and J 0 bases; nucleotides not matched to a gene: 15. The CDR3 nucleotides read TGTGCCAGCACTCTTGACCCCAACAGGGGAAGCTCTGGAAACACCATATATTTT. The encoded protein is CASTLDPNRGSSGNTIYF.

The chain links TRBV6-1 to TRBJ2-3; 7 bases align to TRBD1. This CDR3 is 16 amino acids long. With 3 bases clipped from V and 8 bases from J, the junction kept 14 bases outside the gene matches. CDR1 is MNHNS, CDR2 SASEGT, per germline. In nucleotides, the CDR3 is TGTGCCAGCAGTGACAGCGCTAGACAGGGATTTGGTACGCAGTATTTT. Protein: CASSDSARQGFGTQYF.

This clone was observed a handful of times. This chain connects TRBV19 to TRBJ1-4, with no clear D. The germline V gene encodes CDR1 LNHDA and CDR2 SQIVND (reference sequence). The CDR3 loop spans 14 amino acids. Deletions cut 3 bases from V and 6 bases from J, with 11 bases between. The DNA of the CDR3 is TGTGCCAGTAGTATCGCTCCGGGAGATGAAAAACTGTTTTTT. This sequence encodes CASSIAPGDEKLFF.

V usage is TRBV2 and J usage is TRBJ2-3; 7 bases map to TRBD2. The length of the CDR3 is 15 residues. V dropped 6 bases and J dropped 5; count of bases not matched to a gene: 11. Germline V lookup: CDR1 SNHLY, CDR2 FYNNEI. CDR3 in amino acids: CASRAGLGAGDTQYF. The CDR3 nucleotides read TGTGCCAGCAGAGCGGGACTCGGGGCGGGAGATACGCAGTATTTT.

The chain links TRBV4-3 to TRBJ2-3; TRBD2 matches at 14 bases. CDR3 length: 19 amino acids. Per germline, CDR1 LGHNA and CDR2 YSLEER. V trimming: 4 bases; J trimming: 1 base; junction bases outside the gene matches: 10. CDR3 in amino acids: CASSRSGLAGDGGTDTQYF. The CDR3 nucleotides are TGCGCCAGCAGCCGCTCGGGACTAGCGGGAGACGGGGGCACAGATACGCAGTATTTT.

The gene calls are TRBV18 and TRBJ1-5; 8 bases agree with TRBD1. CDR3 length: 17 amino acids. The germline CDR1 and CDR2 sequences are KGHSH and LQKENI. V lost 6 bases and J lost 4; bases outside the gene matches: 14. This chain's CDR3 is CASSRTGGGYPNQPQHF. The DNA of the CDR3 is TGTGCCAGCTCGCGCACAGGGGGGGGTTACCCGAATCAGCCCCAGCATTTT.

The chain's CDR3 is CASSLRDRISYEQYF. In DNA form, the CDR3 reads TGTGCCAGCAGCCTCCGGGACAGGATATCCTACGAGCAGTACTTC. The chain employs TRBV2 and TRBJ2-7; TRBD1 agrees at 8 bases. The germline V gene encodes CDR1 SNHLY and CDR2 FYNNEI. Trimming cost V 6 bases and J 1 base; bases outside gene matches: 8. The CDR3 totals 15 residues.

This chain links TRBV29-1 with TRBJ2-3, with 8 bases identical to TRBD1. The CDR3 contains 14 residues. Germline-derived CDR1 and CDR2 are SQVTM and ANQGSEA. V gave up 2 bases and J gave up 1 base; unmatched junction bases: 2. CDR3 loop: CSVEQGARTDTQYF. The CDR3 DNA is TGCAGCGTTGAACAGGGGGCGCGCACAGATACGCAGTATTTT.

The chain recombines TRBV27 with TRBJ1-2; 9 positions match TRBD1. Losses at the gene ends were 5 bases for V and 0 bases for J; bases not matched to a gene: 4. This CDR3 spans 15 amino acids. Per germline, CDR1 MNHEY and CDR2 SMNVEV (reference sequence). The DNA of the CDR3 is TGTGCCAGCAGTAACCGACAGGGGGCTAACTATGGCTACACCTTC. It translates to CASSNRQGANYGYTF.

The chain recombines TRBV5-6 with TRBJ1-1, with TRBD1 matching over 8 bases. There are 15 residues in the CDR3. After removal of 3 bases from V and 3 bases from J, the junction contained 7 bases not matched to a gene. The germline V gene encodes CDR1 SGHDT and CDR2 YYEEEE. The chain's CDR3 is CASSSLGQGDTEAFF. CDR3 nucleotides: TGTGCCAGCAGCTCGCTTGGACAGGGAGACACTGAAGCTTTCTTT.

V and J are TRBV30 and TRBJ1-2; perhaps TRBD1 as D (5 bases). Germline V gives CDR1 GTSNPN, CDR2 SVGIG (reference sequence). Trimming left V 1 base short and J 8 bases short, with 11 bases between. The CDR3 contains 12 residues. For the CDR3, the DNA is TGTGCCTGGAGTGAGGGCAGGGTCGGCTACACCTTC. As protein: CAWSEGRVGYTF. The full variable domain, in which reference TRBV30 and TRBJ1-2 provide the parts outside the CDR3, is SQTIHQWPATLVQPVGSPLSLECTVEGTSNPNLYWYRQAAGRGLQLLFYSVGIGQISSEVPQNLSASRPQDRQFILSSKKLLLSDSGFYLCAWSEGRVGYTFGSGTRLTVV.